This T cell receptor beta chain was profiled in a study of T cells expressing NK-cell markers. Whole-study context: Seven sequenced donors out of eight were HCMV-seropositive, one seronegative. Study findings and constraints: It was still unclear whether expanded NKG2C+ T cell clones were HCMV specific. About 1.0-7.0% of CD8+ T cells in 6 or 7 donors belonged to dominant NKG2C+ clonotypes.

As for this clonotype: Its specificity is not known.

CDR1 MGHRA and CDR2 YSYEKL come from the germline V gene. The CDR3 loop spans 14 amino acids. Libraries used 5'RACE template switching adding universal primer site and UMIs. For each CDR3 protein, TCRdb gives one entry from its re-call of the 5' RACE reads, without DNA. Its table lists some 450,000 distinct CDR3 sequences. The chain is built from TRBV4-1 and TRBJ2-5; the TCRdb D gene call, TRBD1, has no DNA to confirm it. Input material: blood T cells: a sorted CD56 or NKG2C T cell subset, CD4+ or CD8+ T cells, or bulk PBMC T cells (not recorded which). This sequence originates from a woman between 18 and 75 years old in good health. This CDR3 reads CASSQGKGGETQYF.